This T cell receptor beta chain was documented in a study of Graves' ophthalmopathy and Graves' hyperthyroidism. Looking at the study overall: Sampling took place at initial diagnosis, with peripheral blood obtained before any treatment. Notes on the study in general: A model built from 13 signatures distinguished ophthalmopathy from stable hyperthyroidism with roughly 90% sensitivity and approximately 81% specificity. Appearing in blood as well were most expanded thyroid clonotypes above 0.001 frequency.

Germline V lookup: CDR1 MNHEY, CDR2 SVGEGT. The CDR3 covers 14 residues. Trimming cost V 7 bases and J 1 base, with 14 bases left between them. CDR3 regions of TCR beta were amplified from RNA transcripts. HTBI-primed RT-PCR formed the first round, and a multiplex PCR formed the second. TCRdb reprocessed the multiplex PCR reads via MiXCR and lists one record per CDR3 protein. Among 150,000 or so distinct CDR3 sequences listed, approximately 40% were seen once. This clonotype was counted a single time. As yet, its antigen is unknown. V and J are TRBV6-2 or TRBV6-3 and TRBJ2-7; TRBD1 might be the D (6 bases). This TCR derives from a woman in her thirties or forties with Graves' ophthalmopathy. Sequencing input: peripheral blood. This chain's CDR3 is CASTTPTGSYEQYF. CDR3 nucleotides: TGTGCCAGCACCACGCCGACAGGATCCTACGAGCAGTACTTC.